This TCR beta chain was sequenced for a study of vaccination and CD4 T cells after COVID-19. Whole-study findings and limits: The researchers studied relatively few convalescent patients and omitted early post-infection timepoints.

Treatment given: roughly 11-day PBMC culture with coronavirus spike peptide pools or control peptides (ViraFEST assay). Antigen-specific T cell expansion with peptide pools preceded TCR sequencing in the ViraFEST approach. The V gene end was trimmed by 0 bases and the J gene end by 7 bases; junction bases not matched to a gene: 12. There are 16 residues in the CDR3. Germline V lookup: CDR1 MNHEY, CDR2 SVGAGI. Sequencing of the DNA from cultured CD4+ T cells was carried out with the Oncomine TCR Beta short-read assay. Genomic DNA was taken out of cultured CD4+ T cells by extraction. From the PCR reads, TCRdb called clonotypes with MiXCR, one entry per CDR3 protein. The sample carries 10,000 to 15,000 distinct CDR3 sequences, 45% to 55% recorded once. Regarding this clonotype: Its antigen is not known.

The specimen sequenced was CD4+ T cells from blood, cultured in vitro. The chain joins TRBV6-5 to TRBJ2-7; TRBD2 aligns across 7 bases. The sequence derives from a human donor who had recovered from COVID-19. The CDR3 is CASSYSTAGSPGEQYF. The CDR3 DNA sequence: TGTGCCAGCAGTTACTCGACAGCGGGAAGTCCGGGGGAGCAGTACTTC.